One sample yielded the 28 T cell receptor beta chains listed below, sequenced in a study of somatic mutations in cytotoxic T cells in rheumatoid arthritis. The protocol was immunoSEQ multiplex PCR, while the TCRdb copy is restricted to in-frame clones and leaves out a portion. This table has around 15,000 clones, over 70% appearing once. Sequenced material: CD8+ T cells sorted from blood. All receptors derive from an adult with rheumatoid arthritis.

V gene TRBV5-6 combines with J gene TRBJ2-7; D ambiguous. This CDR3 is 16 amino acids long. Trimming shortened V by 1 base and J by 4 bases, and 18 bases separated the two germline ends. Per germline, CDR1 SGHDT and CDR2 YYEEEE. CDR3 amino acids: CASSLNPPRATYEQYF. For the CDR3, the DNA is TGTGCCAGCAGCTTGAACCCCCCCCGCGCAACGTACGAGCAGTACTTC.

The J gene is TRBJ1-2, the V gene TRBV5-1; 10 bases line up with TRBD1. Looked up from germline, CDR1 is SGHRS and CDR2 is YFSETQ. With V trimmed by 5 bases and J by 8 bases, 9 bases remained unmatched. The CDR3 has 14 amino acids. The CDR3 coding sequence is TGCGCCAGCAGACGGACAGGGGGAAGGGACGGCTACACCTTC. Translating it yields CASRRTGGRDGYTF.

This clone is a singleton in its sample. The gene calls are TRBV7-6 and TRBJ1-4, with a tentative D call TRBD1 (6 bases). The CDR3 contains 12 residues. Germline loops: CDR1 SGHVS, CDR2 FNYEAQ. V was shortened by 5 bases and J by 14 bases, with 15 bases between the two germline ends. The CDR3, as DNA: TGTGCCAGCAGCCAAATAGGGGGATGGCTGTTTTTT. Amino acid sequence: CASSQIGGWLFF.

This chain connects TRBV4-1 to TRBJ2-7; 12 nucleotides line up with TRBD2. CDR3 length equals 16 residues. Per the germline V gene, CDR1 is MGHRA and CDR2 is YSYEKL. J lost 4 bases, V lost 4 bases, and 8 bases had no gene match. This CDR3 is CASSLRLAGETYEQYF. The CDR3 region has the DNA TGCGCCAGCAGCCTACGACTAGCGGGGGAAACATACGAGCAGTACTTC.

The chain has TRBV6-1 and TRBJ2-5; possibly TRBD2 for D (5 bases). The V end lost 0 bases, the J end lost 5 bases, and 16 bases lay between the germline ends. Germline V gene data show CDR1 as MNHNS and CDR2 as SASEGT. The CDR3 extends over 16 amino acids. CDR3 in amino acids: CASSEADWRVRETQYF. DNA of the CDR3: TGTGCCAGCAGTGAAGCGGACTGGAGAGTGAGGGAGACCCAGTACTTC.

This clone was found once. The rearrangement uses TRBV7-9 and TRBJ1-2; TRBD1 agrees at 7 bases. The trim removed 5 bases at V and 10 bases at J, leaving 10 bases unmatched. CDR3 size: 13 residues. Germline-derived CDR1 and CDR2 are SEHNR and FQNEAQ (reference sequence). This chain's CDR3 is CASSAGQSSFYTF. As DNA, the CDR3 is TGTGCCAGCAGCGCGGGACAGAGTTCCTTCTACACCTTC.

This clone showed up just a few times. The gene calls are TRBV7-9 and TRBJ2-7; the D is unclear. The CDR3 runs 12 residues. Germline loops: CDR1 SEHNR, CDR2 FQNEAQ (reference sequence). V dropped 6 bases and J dropped 6 bases, with 12 bases sitting between them. The CDR3 nucleotides are TGTGCCAGCAGAGAGGAAGTAGGCGAGCAGTACTTC. This sequence encodes CASREEVGEQYF.

V usage is TRBV27 and J usage is TRBJ1-1; the match to TRBD1 covers 10 bases. Germline V gene sequence: CDR1 MNHEY, CDR2 SMNVEV (reference sequence). V lost 5 bases and J lost 5; bases outside the gene matches: 5. The CDR3 runs to 14 residues. The CDR3 bases are TGTGCCAGCAGTGTGGGACAGGGGTTGACTGAAGCTTTCTTT. Translating it yields CASSVGQGLTEAFF.

The V call is TRBV9, the J call TRBJ1-1; a weak D match, TRBD1 (5 bases). Per the germline V gene, CDR1 is SGDLS and CDR2 is YYNGEE. The CDR3 sequence is 15 residues long. Trimming pared 0 bases from V and 3 bases from J, leaving 12 bases between. For the CDR3, the DNA is TGTGCCAGCAGCGTAGGTGTGGGAGGGGACACTGAAGCTTTCTTT. Amino acid sequence: CASSVGVGGDTEAFF. The full variable domain, rest sourced from reference TRBV9 and TRBJ1-1, is DSGVTQTPKHLITATGQRVTLRCSPRSGDLSVYWYQQSLDQGLQFLIQYYNGEERAKGNILERFSAQQFPDLHSELNLSSLELGDSALYFCASSVGVGGDTEAFFGQGTRLTVV.

This chain links TRBV6-5 with TRBJ2-3; D remains unclear. Trimming took off 2 bases at V and 0 bases at J, with 9 bases between the two ends. CDR1 is MNHEY, CDR2 SVGAGI, per germline. This CDR3 comprises 15 residues. CDR3 sequence reads: CASSYESASTDTQYF. The CDR3 nucleotides read TGTGCCAGCAGTTACGAGTCAGCTAGCACAGATACGCAGTATTTT.

The rearrangement uses TRBV5-1 and TRBJ2-5; no clear D. The V and J ends lost 2 bases and 6 bases respectively, with 14 bases between them. Germline CDR1 is SGHRS and CDR2 is YFSETQ. The CDR3 is 14 amino acids. The CDR3 nucleotides are TGCGCCAGCAGCTTAAGGGCCGAGGAAAAGACCCAGTACTTC. Amino acid sequence: CASSLRAEEKTQYF.

This chain joins TRBV28 and TRBJ2-5; 9 nucleotides agree with TRBD2. Germline CDR1 and CDR2: MDHEN and SYDVKM. This CDR3 spans 16 amino acids. V lost 5 bases and J lost 7; bases outside the gene matches: 14. For the CDR3, the DNA is TGTGCCAGCAGTCCCCTGTCTAGCGGGGTCAGCGGGACCCAGTACTTC. Amino acid sequence: CASSPLSSGVSGTQYF.

The chain links TRBV1 to TRBJ2-7; the listed D gene, TRBD1, was not tested against the DNA. TRBV1 is described as a pseudogene. This CDR3 has 16 residues. In DNA form, the CDR3 reads TGCACCAGCAGCCATGTCGTAGGGGCGAACTCCTACGAGCAGTACTTC. It is translated as CTSSHVVGANSYEQYF.

This clone was detected only once. The CDR3 is CASSSRLGGYTF. The CDR3 nucleotides are TGTGCCAGCAGCTCCCGGCTAGGTGGCTACACCTTC. This chain links TRBV27 with TRBJ1-2; D gene ambiguous. Germline loops: CDR1 MNHEY, CDR2 SMNVEV (reference sequence). The CDR3 has 12 residues. V lost 6 bases and J 7 bases, leaving 12 bases between the germline ends.

This chain connects TRBV6-6 to TRBJ1-4; TRBD1 is a possible D gene (5 bases). CDR1 MNHNY and CDR2 SVGAGI come from the germline V gene (reference sequence). This CDR3 comprises 14 residues. V was pared by 0 bases and J by 8 bases, with 10 bases between. Written as DNA, the CDR3 is TGTGCCAGCAGTTACTCCGGGCGGGACGAAAAACTGTTTTTT. Encoded protein: CASSYSGRDEKLFF.

The chain links TRBV28 to TRBJ2-7; D may correspond to TRBD1 or TRBD2 (5 bases each). This CDR3 has 15 residues. Deletions cut 7 bases from V and 3 bases from J, with 19 bases between. CDR1 and CDR2 (germline): MDHEN, SYDVKM. This chain's CDR3 is CASIPRGRQVYEQYF. CDR3 DNA: TGTGCCAGCATCCCTCGGGGCCGCCAGGTCTACGAGCAGTACTTC.

This clone showed up just once. CDR3 nucleotide sequence: TGTGCCAGCACCCTGGAGCGGGATACGCAGTATTTT. It is translated as CASTLERDTQYF. This chain uses TRBV5-6 with TRBJ2-3, with D possibly being TRBD2 (5 bases). The germline gives CDR1 SGHDT, CDR2 YYEEEE. The V and J ends lost 6 bases and 6 bases respectively, with 11 bases between them. The CDR3 totals 12 residues.

The chain links TRBV9 to TRBJ2-3; 11 nucleotides agree with TRBD1. Germline V gene lookup returns CDR1 SGDLS and CDR2 YYNGEE. After removal of 3 bases from V and 6 bases from J, the junction contained 12 bases not matched to a gene. This CDR3 is built from 17 residues. The CDR3: CASSDPGQGAPGDTQYF. Here the CDR3 DNA reads TGTGCCAGCAGCGACCCTGGACAGGGGGCGCCGGGGGATACGCAGTATTTT.

This clone was seen just once. The CDR3 coding sequence is TGTGCCAGCAGTTACTCCCCAGGGGGCGTCCATGGCTACACCTTC. Translated, it gives CASSYSPGGVHGYTF. The chain carries TRBV28 and TRBJ1-2, with 8 bases matching TRBD1. In germline, CDR1 is MDHEN, CDR2 SYDVKM. Unmatched junction bases numbered 10, after V lost 4 bases and J lost 6 bases. The CDR3 length is 15 residues.

The chain recombines TRBV5-4 with TRBJ2-7, with a tentative D call TRBD1 (7 bases). CDR3 size: 13 residues. Looked up from germline, CDR1 is SGHNT and CDR2 is YYREEE (reference sequence). The germline V and J ends were trimmed by 2 bases and 5 bases, with 11 bases remaining between them. CDR3: CASSFGRGDEQYF. The DNA for the CDR3 is TGTGCCAGCAGCTTTGGCAGGGGGGACGAGCAGTACTTC.

The rearrangement joins TRBV28 to TRBJ1-2; possible D gene TRBD1, 5 bases. The V gene's germline CDR1 is MDHEN and CDR2 SYDVKM. The CDR3 extends over 13 amino acids. V was pared by 5 bases and J by 5 bases, with 12 bases between. The CDR3 sequence: CASSGLQVYGYTF. The CDR3, as DNA: TGTGCCAGCAGTGGCCTACAGGTTTATGGCTACACCTTC.

The chain combines TRBV5-8 with TRBJ2-7, with TRBD2 matching 7 bases. V dropped 4 bases and J dropped 2; count of bases not matched to a gene: 6. Germline loops: CDR1 SGHTS, CDR2 YDEGEE. The CDR3 is made up of 14 amino acids. Here the CDR3 reads CASSLGGSPYEQYF. CDR3 in DNA: TGTGCCAGCAGCCTGGGGGGGAGCCCCTACGAGCAGTACTTC.

In its sample, this clone was seen once. This sequence joins TRBV27 and TRBJ1-2, with D perhaps matching TRBD1 (6 bases). This CDR3 has 14 residues. V was pared by 7 bases and J by 2 bases, with 14 bases between. Germline-derived CDR1 and CDR2 are MNHEY and SMNVEV (reference sequence). CDR3 loop: CASTPGRGNYGYTF. The CDR3 DNA reads TGTGCCAGCACCCCCGGCAGGGGCAACTATGGCTACACCTTC.

This clone was found a few times. The chain recombines TRBV15 with TRBJ2-1; no firm D call. V was clipped by 1 base and J by 0 bases, with 7 bases between them. CDR3 length: 15 residues. Germline CDR1 and CDR2: LNHNV and YYDKDF (reference sequence). CDR3 protein: CATSRVRYSYNEQFF. CDR3 in DNA: TGTGCCACCAGCAGAGTCCGCTACTCCTACAATGAGCAGTTCTTC.

The chain couples TRBV29-1 to TRBJ1-3; D gene uncertain. There are 12 residues in the CDR3. Germline V gives CDR1 SQVTM, CDR2 ANQGSEA. Between the trimmed V and J ends, which lost 1 base and 12 bases, there was a span of 13 bases. The CDR3, as DNA: TGCAGCGTTGAAGCCGCTAGGACTATCATATATTTT. It encodes CSVEAARTIIYF.

V usage is TRBV19 and J usage is TRBJ2-7, with D possibly TRBD1 on 6 matching bases. Germline V gene sequence: CDR1 LNHDA, CDR2 SQIVND (reference sequence). The CDR3 has 13 residues. Trimming left V 3 bases short and J 6 bases short, with 12 bases between. CDR3 sequence reads: CASSINRDGEQYF. CDR3 bases: TGTGCCAGTAGTATTAACAGGGACGGCGAGCAGTACTTC.

The chain joins TRBV28 to TRBJ1-2; 8 bases map to TRBD1. Germline CDR1 reads MDHEN; CDR2 reads SYDVKM. The V segment lost 6 bases and the J segment 5 bases; nucleotides outside the gene matches: 11. The CDR3 is 15 amino acids. The chain's CDR3 is CASSRGRVNYYGYTF. Here the CDR3 DNA reads TGTGCCAGCAGCAGGGGGCGGGTAAACTATTATGGCTACACCTTC.

The rearrangement joins TRBV11-2 to TRBJ1-2; D unclear. The CDR3 covers 12 residues. V lost 3 bases to trimming and J lost 6 bases, with 8 bases between them. Germline lookup yields CDR1 SGHAT and CDR2 FQNNGV. Here the CDR3 reads CASSFNVDGYTF. Written as DNA, the CDR3 is TGTGCCAGCAGCTTTAATGTAGATGGCTACACCTTC.